Here is one T cell receptor (beta chain) with its context. Its antigen is not identified. Germline-derived CDR1 and CDR2 are SGHAT and FQNNGV. The CDR3 sequence is 16 residues long. This record belongs to a study of monozygotic twins with inflammatory bowel disease. The study, taken as a whole, reports: Clonotype sharing was lower in IBD patients than healthy twins, most markedly with disease activity. Those with IBD had lower TCRbeta diversity (inverse Simpson) than their healthy co-twins did.

For both chains, the TCRalpha and TCRbeta cDNA went through two nested PCRs of about 17 and 10 cycles. TCRdb reprocessed the 5' RACE reads; each CDR3 protein has one entry and no DNA is given. The sample has a few hundred thousand distinct CDR3 sequences. Material: blood. The chain combines TRBV11-2 with TRBJ1-1; TCRdb designates TRBD1, a call that cannot be tested without DNA. This sequence was found in a human donor with ulcerative colitis or Crohn's disease, or a healthy co-twin of an affected twin (not recorded which). The CDR3 here is CASSRRLRGGYTEAFF.